The entry below describes one T cell receptor beta chain. It lacks a known antigen. No base qualities exist here, and no much larger clone lies one base off it. The data belong to a study of shared clonotypes between healthy human individuals (dated by TCRdb to the early 2020s). Some background on the complete study: A few men and a couple of women, aged 18 to 49 years, made up the cohort. Per donor, three plates each were used for CD4 naive and CD4 memory, two for CD8 naive, and one for CD8 memory. To estimate repertoire size and how much clonotype sharing occurs between individuals, the study deeply sequenced the blood TCR repertoires of a handful of healthy adults. To increase sequencing depth and limit assay-specific biases, different laboratories used diverse techniques to prepare libraries and sequence TCR repertoires. Each donor's leukapheresis produced roughly between about 0.8 and 8.9 billion PBMCs. Study-level results and caveats: Naive subsets generally had larger estimated clonotype richness than memory subsets. Sampling was restricted to blood, and TCR repertoires in tissues likely differ from the TCR repertoires found in blood. Because the study included a small number of donors, the genetic and exposure-history diversity represented was limited. Compared with non-shared clonotypes, clonotypes shared by all four sorted-subset donors had higher generation probabilities. Pairwise subsampling led to the expectation that sequencing depth would affect the degree of clonotype sharing among donors. Incomplete sequencing was indicated by rarefaction of sorted-subset datasets, despite the large sequencing depth. Across a handful of donors, around 5.4% of naive CD4, roughly 3.3% of naive CD8, under 2.5% of memory CD4, and approximately 0.4% of memory CD8 clonotypes were shared.

Using the deep immunoSEQ assay, TCR CDR3 regions were amplified from genomic DNA by multiplex PCR. Extracted genomic DNA from each cell subset was distributed evenly across all wells of several immunoSEQ 96-well plates, and each plate was treated as a replicate. Each replicate PCR for sorted subsets received approximately 220 ng genomic DNA, equal to tens of thousands of T cell genomes. Purified libraries were quantified with a Qubit 3.0 fluorometer, sized on a Bioanalyzer 2100, and re-quantified with the KAPA Library Quantification kit. A separate single-read 150-cycle Illumina NextSeq 550 flow cell was used to sequence each immunoSEQ 96-well plate. In the authors' own workflow: Because only junctional sequences without quality scores were contained in the immunoSEQ output, filtering matching that applied to full-length reads could not be performed. Sequences were annotated with PyIR, a Python wrapper for IgBLAST v1.9, and V/J genes and CDR3 were assigned using IMGT germline references. Reads with weak V/J assignments (E-value above 1e-6), missing CDR3, stop codons, out-of-frame junctions, or ambiguous translated residues were removed. A V3J clonotype was defined by an identical inferred V gene, J gene, and CDR3 amino acid sequence. To compute the percentage overlap between repertoires, the number of shared unique clonotypes was divided by the size of the smaller repertoire. RTK rarefaction, the Chao1 estimator, and Recon v2.1 estimates of unobserved clonotypes were used to assess repertoire richness. For all TCRbeta clonotypes obtained by the gDNA method from a few donors, generation probabilities were computed with OLGA. Drawn from immuneACCESS, this table holds only the in-frame rearrangements with V and J called that TCRdb kept. Clones are partly lost; checked studies trace under half to an unresolved V gene and leave the rest unexplained. V and J calls and clone size follow that table, whereas D and trimming were derived from the DNA. In this sample the table shows 2 million to 2.5 million clones, just over 90% of which occur a single time. The top ten hold under 2% of the sample.

CD8 naive samples were CD45RO-negative cells positively selected for CCR7, giving a CD45RA+CCR7+ population that excluded TemRA cells. Healthy HIV-negative adults with no recently reported acute infections or vaccinations were included as donors. Only Caucasian adults living in Nashville, Tennessee, USA were represented among the donors. Blood was obtained by leukapheresis, after which PBMCs were separated by Ficoll-Histopaque density gradient centrifugation and cryopreserved in liquid nitrogen vapor phase. Analytical flow cytometry was used to check the purity and quantity of every magnetically sorted T cell population. Each sorted fraction had its genomic DNA isolated and then quantified by UV absorbance on a Nanodrop 2000c. The origin of this receptor is a man between 18 and 35 years old in good health. Some clones in this sample may be carry-over from other donors' samples. Source material: naive CD8+ T cells from PBMCs. Per the publication, the cell subset or site label means: CD45RA+CCR7+.

The nucleotide sequence is TGTGCCAGCAGCTCGTCTGGGAAATTGAACACTGAAGCTTTCTTT. Translated, this is CASSSSGKLNTEAFF. The V and J segments used are TRBV7-2 and TRBJ1-1; too little of a D gene remains to name it. The CDR3 measures 15 amino acids from cysteine to phenylalanine. Here the CDR3 DNA is all that survives: 45 bases in frame from base 1. V sheds 4 bases and J sheds 0 bases, leaving 12 bases between their ends. CDR1 SGHTA and CDR2 FQGNSA were looked up in the germline V gene. Extended through the reference TRBV7-2 and TRBJ1-1 proteins, this CDR3 yields the full variable domain: GAGVSQSPSNKVTEKGKDVELRCDPISGHTALYWYRQSLGQGLEFLIYFQGNSAPDKSGLPSDRFSAERTGGSVSTLTIQRTQQEDSAVYLCASSSSGKLNTEAFFGQGTRLTVV.